A single sample gave rise to the 21 T cell receptor beta chains below, sequenced in a study of T-cell reconstitution after alpha-beta-depleted transplantation in children. The authors prepared the TCRbeta library with unique molecular identifiers. MiXCR was run by TCRdb on the PCR reads, yielding one entry per CDR3 protein. The sample holds approximately 510,000 distinct CDR3 sequences, approximately 20% seen once. Sequencing used PBMCs from the stem cell graft donor, obtained from the stem cell graft. These receptors originate from a human donor who donated a stem cell graft to a child with acute lymphoblastic leukemia.

This clonotype showed up just a few times. The V call is TRBV29-1, the J call TRBJ2-3, with 8 bases identical to TRBD1. Germline trimming cut 1 base from V and 8 bases from J; bases unmatched to any gene: 8. The germline V gene has CDR1 SQVTM and CDR2 ANQGSEA. This CDR3 has 14 amino acids. The CDR3 reads CSVEGQGTGTTQYF. DNA for the CDR3: TGCAGCGTTGAAGGACAGGGGACGGGTACTACGCAGTATTTT.

This clonotype was detected many times. The gene calls are TRBV5-1 and TRBJ2-1; D is perhaps TRBD2 (6 bases). Germline lookup yields CDR1 SGHRS and CDR2 YFSETQ. The CDR3 runs to 15 residues. The V end was cut by 3 bases, the J end by 5 bases, with 15 bases between. CDR3: CASSWNAGLHNEQFF. Written as DNA, the CDR3 is TGCGCCAGCAGCTGGAACGCGGGACTCCACAATGAGCAGTTCTTC.

The rearrangement joins TRBV5-1 to TRBJ2-1, with D perhaps TRBD1 (5 bases). V gave up 3 bases and J gave up 8 bases, with 12 bases separating them. The CDR3 is 13 residues long. Germline V gives CDR1 SGHRS, CDR2 YFSETQ. The CDR3 DNA reads as TGCGCCAGCAGCTCCGGGTTAGGGGATGAGCAGTTCTTC. This codes for CASSSGLGDEQFF.

The CDR3 DNA follows: TGCACTGGACAGGGCATGAACACTGAAGCTTTCTTT. Protein sequence: CTGQGMNTEAFF. The V gene is TRBV20-1, the J gene TRBJ1-1; 8 nucleotides line up with TRBD1. This CDR3 region has 12 residues. Per the germline V gene, CDR1 is DFQATT and CDR2 is SNEGSKA (reference sequence).

This clonotype was seen a few times. The chain links TRBV5-1 to TRBJ2-5; 10 nucleotides line up with TRBD1. Germline values: CDR1 SGHRS, CDR2 YFSETQ. V trimming: 3 bases; J trimming: 2 bases; junction bases outside the gene matches: 7. The CDR3 extends over 16 amino acids. CDR3 amino acids: CASSYGTGATQETQYF. CDR3 in DNA: TGCGCCAGCAGCTACGGGACAGGGGCCACTCAAGAGACCCAGTACTTC.

The rearrangement links TRBV7-9 to TRBJ2-7; 7 positions match TRBD2. This CDR3 has 15 residues. Looked up from germline, CDR1 is SEHNR and CDR2 is FQNEAQ (reference sequence). Trimming took 5 bases from V and 0 from J; bases not matched to a gene: 7. CDR3 residues: CASSPGREISYEQYF. CDR3 nucleotide sequence: TGTGCCAGCAGCCCGGGGAGGGAAATCTCCTACGAGCAGTACTTC.

The rearrangement joins TRBV5-1 to TRBJ2-1, with 8 bases lining up with TRBD2. Trimming cost V 7 bases and J 2 bases; bases outside gene matches: 11. Germline lookup yields CDR1 SGHRS and CDR2 YFSETQ. The CDR3 sequence is 16 residues long. The CDR3, as DNA: TGCGCCAGCCACTTGACTGGTAGCGGGGCCTACAATGAGCAGTTCTTC. It translates to CASHLTGSGAYNEQFF.

The table lists this clonotype with a few counts. The V and J genes are TRBV12-3 or TRBV12-4 and TRBJ2-1, with D maybe TRBD2 (6 bases). Trimming pared 4 bases from V and 0 bases from J, leaving 10 bases between. The CDR3 totals 15 residues. CDR3 protein: CASSSGGASYNEQFF. The DNA for the CDR3 is TGTGCCAGCAGTTCCGGCGGGGCCTCCTACAATGAGCAGTTCTTC.

This clonotype was detected a few times. V is TRBV6-5 and J is TRBJ1-2; D ambiguous. Germline lookup yields CDR1 MNHEY and CDR2 SVGAGI. V lost 2 bases to trimming and J lost 2 bases, with 12 bases between them. The CDR3 length is 15 residues. The CDR3 region is CASSYLAAPNYGYTF. As DNA, the CDR3 is TGTGCCAGCAGTTACCTGGCAGCCCCCAACTATGGCTACACCTTC.

This chain uses TRBV20-1 with TRBJ2-7; D is uncertain. V was trimmed by 6 bases and J by 5 bases, leaving 17 bases between them. This CDR3 is 13 amino acids long. Germline V gene sequence: CDR1 DFQATT, CDR2 SNEGSKA (reference sequence). The CDR3 DNA is TGCAGTGCGGAAGAGATAGGTAACCACGAGCAGTACTTC. Translation gives CSAEEIGNHEQYF.

This clonotype was counted only a few times. The V and J genes are TRBV12-3 or TRBV12-4 and TRBJ1-1; 9 bases are a match to TRBD1. V lost 4 bases and J lost 4; bases outside the gene matches: 4. This CDR3 region has 14 residues. The CDR3 DNA follows: TGTGCCAGCAGTTCGGGACAGGGCGCCACTGAAGCTTTCTTT. Encoded protein: CASSSGQGATEAFF.

This clonotype was observed a few times. The rearrangement uses TRBV12-3 or TRBV12-4 and TRBJ2-1; 9 nucleotides align to TRBD1. After removal of 5 bases from V and 8 bases from J, the junction contained 4 bases not matched to a gene. The CDR3 covers 13 residues. The CDR3 nucleotides read TGTGCCAGCAGTCCGGACAGGGGACATGAGCAGTTCTTC. Its translation is CASSPDRGHEQFF.

This clonotype was counted a few times. This chain uses TRBV20-1 with TRBJ2-3, with a weak D call TRBD2 (6 bases). V was shortened by 6 bases and J by 0 bases, with 16 bases between the two germline ends. Germline V gives CDR1 DFQATT, CDR2 SNEGSKA (reference sequence). The CDR3 consists of 15 residues. The CDR3 DNA reads as TGCAGTGCCCATAGTGGGGGGACTAGCACAGATACGCAGTATTTT. Protein sequence: CSAHSGGTSTDTQYF.

Worth noting for this clonotype: The junction does not match germline at one end; this may be a read error. The rearrangement uses TRBV4-1 and TRBJ2-7, with 7 bases identical to TRBD2. The germline V gene has CDR1 MGHRA and CDR2 YSYEKL. The CDR3 is made up of 16 amino acids. The CDR3 DNA reads TGCGCCATCAGCCAAGGAGTAAGGACTAGAAGGTCCGAGCAGTACTTC. Protein sequence: CAISQGVRTRRSEQYF.

The chain carries TRBV9 and TRBJ1-2; D gene uncertain. V was trimmed by 0 bases and J by 8 bases, leaving 20 bases between them. The CDR3 runs 16 residues. Germline-derived CDR1 and CDR2 are SGDLS and YYNGEE. Here the CDR3 reads CASSVERPSFSGGYTF. The CDR3 DNA follows: TGTGCCAGCAGCGTAGAGCGTCCCAGTTTCAGTGGAGGCTACACCTTC.

This clonotype was seen more than once but under ten times. V usage is TRBV5-1 and J usage is TRBJ1-2; no reliable D call. The germline V gene encodes CDR1 SGHRS and CDR2 YFSETQ. CDR3 length: 13 residues. Trimming removed 5 bases at V and 8 bases at J, with 16 bases between. The CDR3: CASRLLLSEGYTF. CDR3 nucleotides: TGCGCCAGCAGACTGCTCCTGTCAGAGGGCTACACCTTC. The complete variable domain, with remaining parts taken from reference TRBV5-1 and TRBJ1-2, reads KAGVTQTPRYLIKTRGQQVTLSCSPISGHRSVSWYQQTPGQGLQFLFEYFSETQRNKGNFPGRFSGRQFSNSRSEMNVSTLELGDSALYLCASRLLLSEGYTFGSGTRLTVV.

This clonotype came up a few times. The chain employs TRBV5-1 and TRBJ2-1, with D uncertain. The CDR3 runs 14 residues. V shed 5 bases and J shed 0 bases, with 9 bases lying between them. The germline V gene encodes CDR1 SGHRS and CDR2 YFSETQ. The CDR3 here is CASRKTSSYNEQFF. CDR3 in DNA: TGCGCCAGCAGGAAGACAAGCTCCTACAATGAGCAGTTCTTC.

The chain links TRBV30 to TRBJ1-2; no definite D call. CDR1 is GTSNPN, CDR2 SVGIG, per germline (reference sequence). The germline V and J ends were trimmed by 1 base and 4 bases, with 7 bases remaining between them. The CDR3 spans 12 residues. The CDR3 spells CAWSGAAYGYTF. CDR3 sequence (DNA): TGTGCCTGGAGTGGCGCAGCCTATGGCTACACCTTC.

The V gene is TRBV15, the J gene TRBJ1-2; unclear D gene. The CDR3 loop spans 13 amino acids. The germline gives CDR1 LNHNV, CDR2 YYDKDF (reference sequence). The ends were cut back, 3 bases at V and 2 bases at J, with 7 bases in the middle. CDR3 region: CATSRSYNYGYTF. CDR3 nucleotides: TGTGCCACCAGCAGGTCCTACAACTATGGCTACACCTTC.

This clonotype was observed a handful of times. The rearrangement uses TRBV5-1 and TRBJ2-1; 9 bases align to TRBD2. The CDR3 extends over 16 amino acids. Germline loops: CDR1 SGHRS, CDR2 YFSETQ. The junction had 15 bases not matched to a gene; V was cut back by 4 bases and J by 10 bases. CDR3 DNA sequence: TGCGCCAGCAGCCCGAATAGCGGGAGTTCTTTCGAGGAGCAGTTCTTC. Protein product: CASSPNSGSSFEEQFF.

This clonotype was detected a few times. The J gene is TRBJ2-1, the V gene TRBV2; TRBD2 matches 7 bases. J lost 10 bases, V lost 11 bases, and 11 bases had no gene match. The length of the CDR3 is 12 residues. Per germline, CDR1 SNHLY and CDR2 FYNNEI. CDR3 nucleotides: TGTGCCCCCCGGCGGGAGCGGGGCGAGCAGTTCTTC. It encodes CAPRRERGEQFF.